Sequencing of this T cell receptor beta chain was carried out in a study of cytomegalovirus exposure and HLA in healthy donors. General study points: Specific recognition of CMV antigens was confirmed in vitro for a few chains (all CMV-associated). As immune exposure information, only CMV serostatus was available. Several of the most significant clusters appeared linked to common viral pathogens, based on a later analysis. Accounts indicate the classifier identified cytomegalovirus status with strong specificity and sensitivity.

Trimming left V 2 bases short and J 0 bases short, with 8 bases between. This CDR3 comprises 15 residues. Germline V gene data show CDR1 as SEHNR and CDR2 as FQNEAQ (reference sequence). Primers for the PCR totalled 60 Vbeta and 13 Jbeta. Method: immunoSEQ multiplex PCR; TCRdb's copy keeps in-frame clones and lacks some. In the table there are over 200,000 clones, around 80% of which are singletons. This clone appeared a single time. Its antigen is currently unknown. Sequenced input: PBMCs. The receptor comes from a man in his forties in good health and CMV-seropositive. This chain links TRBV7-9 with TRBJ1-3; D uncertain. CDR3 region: CASSLFGGSGNTIYF. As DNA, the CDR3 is TGTGCCAGCAGCTTATTTGGCGGCTCTGGAAACACCATATATTTT.